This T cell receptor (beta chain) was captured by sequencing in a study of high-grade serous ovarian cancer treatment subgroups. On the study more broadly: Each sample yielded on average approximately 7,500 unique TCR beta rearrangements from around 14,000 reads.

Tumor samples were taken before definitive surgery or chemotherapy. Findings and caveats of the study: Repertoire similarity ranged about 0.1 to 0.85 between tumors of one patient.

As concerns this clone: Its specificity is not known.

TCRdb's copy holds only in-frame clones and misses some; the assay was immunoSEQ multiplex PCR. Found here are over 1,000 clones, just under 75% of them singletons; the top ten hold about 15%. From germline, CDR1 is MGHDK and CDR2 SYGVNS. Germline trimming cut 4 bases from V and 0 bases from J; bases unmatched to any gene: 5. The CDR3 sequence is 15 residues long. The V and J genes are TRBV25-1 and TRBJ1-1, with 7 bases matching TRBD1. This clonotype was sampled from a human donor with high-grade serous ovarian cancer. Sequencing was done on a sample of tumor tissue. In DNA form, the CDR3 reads TGTGCCAGCAGTGTGGGACAGTTCATGAACACTGAAGCTTTCTTT. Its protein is CASSVGQFMNTEAFF.